These 5 T cell receptor beta chains originate from one sample sequenced in a study of blood T cells in healthy people across ages. For the second PCR, which ran for about 7 to 11 cycles, a sample-barcoded 5' primer and a J-beta primer mix were used. TCRdb used MiXCR to reprocess the 5' RACE reads, holding one entry per CDR3 protein. Of under 800,000 distinct CDR3 sequences listed, approximately 43% are singletons. Sequencing input: blood. These TCRs come from a woman aged 55-70 years in good health.

This clonotype occurred a few times. The gene calls are TRBV11-2 and TRBJ2-7, with 8 positions matching TRBD1. V lost 7 bases, J lost 6 bases, and 11 bases stayed unmatched. CDR1 is SGHAT and CDR2 is FQNNGV in the germline V gene. CDR3 length equals 14 residues. CDR3 residues: CASTPLQGQVEQYF. The CDR3 DNA sequence: TGTGCCAGCACCCCTCTACAGGGACAGGTCGAGCAGTACTTC.

The chain couples TRBV20-1 to TRBJ1-2; weak D call: TRBD1 (5 bases). The CDR3 is 14 residues long. Trimming shortened V by 3 bases and J by 8 bases, and 19 bases separated the two germline ends. Per the germline V gene, CDR1 is DFQATT and CDR2 is SNEGSKA (reference sequence). The CDR3 nucleotides read TGCAGTGCTAGGGGGCAGAACCTCAAGGGCGGCTACACCTTC. This codes for CSARGQNLKGGYTF.

As for this clonotype: Germline is not matched at one junction end, which may reflect a read error. V gene TRBV2 combines with J gene TRBJ1-6; a weak D match, TRBD1 (6 bases). The germline CDR1 and CDR2 sequences are SNHLY and FYNNEI. This CDR3 contains 15 residues. DNA of the CDR3: TGTACCAGCGGGGGCAATCAGGGACGGTATTCACCCCTCCACTTT. This codes for CTSGGNQGRYSPLHF.

This clonotype was detected many times. The CDR3 region is CASSQGGGTSAYNEQFF. The CDR3 DNA sequence: TGCGCCAGCAGCCAAGGAGGTGGGACTAGCGCATACAATGAGCAGTTCTTC. V and J are TRBV4-1 and TRBJ2-1, with 10 bases matching TRBD2. After removal of 1 base from V and 4 bases from J, the junction contained 7 bases not matched to a gene. CDR3 length equals 17 residues. Germline V gene sequence: CDR1 MGHRA, CDR2 YSYEKL.

This clonotype was seen at least ten times. V usage is TRBV24-1 and J usage is TRBJ2-5; TRBD1 matches at 8 bases. The J segment lost 9 bases and the V segment lost 9 bases, leaving 17 bases of the junction unmatched. Germline values: CDR1 KGHDR, CDR2 SFDVKD. The CDR3 consists of 15 residues. DNA of the CDR3: TGTGCCACCCCCGCCCGGGACAGGAGAGTTGGGGCCCAGTACTTC. Translating it yields CATPARDRRVGAQYF.